This TCR beta chain was identified in a study of Ad26.COV2.S vaccination and SARS-CoV-2 variants. Turning to the study itself: Donor had been placed in the Ad26.COV2.S arm of the COV1001 trial. The authors gave Ad26.COV2.S intramuscularly, either once or twice 56 days apart. Study-level points and caveats: With respect to non-spike TCR breadth, vaccine and placebo recipients were similar. Recipients given vaccine exceeded placebo recipients in spike-specific TCR breadth.

The protocol was immunoSEQ multiplex PCR, while the TCRdb copy is restricted to in-frame clones and leaves out a portion. The data show over 350,000 clones, around 85% seen once. Described treatment: roughly 19 received Ad26.COV2.S at low or high dose, single or two shots; about 5 received placebo; per-sample allocation not given. All samples were drawn on day 63, counting from the first vaccine or placebo injection. For this clone: What it binds is unknown.

J was trimmed by 6 bases and V by 4 bases; bases with no gene match: 9. Germline V lookup: CDR1 LGHNA, CDR2 YNFKEQ. CDR3 length equals 16 residues. The V and J genes are TRBV4-2 and TRBJ2-2; 9 bases are a match to TRBD2. This specimen was peripheral blood, taken in a trial of Ad26.COV2.S vaccine versus placebo. The TCR originated in a person between 18 and 59 years old who received the Ad26.COV2.S COVID-19 vaccine or a placebo. CDR3: CASSRMVAGEAGELFF. The CDR3 nucleotides read TGTGCCAGCAGCCGAATGGTAGCGGGGGAGGCCGGGGAGCTGTTTTTT.